The 13 T cell receptor beta chains reported below all come from one sample, sequenced in a study of PD-1 blockade in classical Hodgkin lymphoma. Time point denoted: cycle 4 day 1 (C4D1), after around six weeks of nivolumab. Each patient experienced a relapse that followed autologous stem cell transplantation, and brentuximab vedotin exposure varied. The investigators isolated CD8+ T cells from thawed PBMCs using magnetic negative selection. Sequencing was performed with immunoSEQ multiplex PCR; in TCRdb, only in-frame clones are kept and a portion is missing. Of just under 20,000 clones listed, 88% are singletons. This specimen was CD8+ T cells from blood, taken before the fourth cycle of nivolumab. These receptors were collected from a human donor with classical Hodgkin lymphoma.

The chain is built from TRBV27 and TRBJ1-4, with 7 bases aligning to TRBD1. The germline gives CDR1 MNHEY, CDR2 SMNVEV (reference sequence). V dropped 5 bases and J dropped 8; count of bases not matched to a gene: 5. CDR3 size: 13 residues. The DNA for the CDR3 is TGTGCCAGCAGTCGACAGGGAGAGGAAAAACTGTTTTTT. This codes for CASSRQGEEKLFF.

The chain combines TRBV27 with TRBJ1-5; D is possibly TRBD1 (6 bases). Trimming left V 6 bases short and J 4 bases short, with 25 bases between. The V gene's germline CDR1 is MNHEY and CDR2 SMNVEV (reference sequence). This CDR3 has 18 residues. The chain's CDR3 is CASSPSFRGLVRNQPQHF. The DNA of the CDR3 is TGTGCCAGCAGCCCCTCATTCAGGGGCTTGGTGAGAAATCAGCCCCAGCATTTT.

The rearrangement links TRBV29-1 to TRBJ2-6; D tentatively reads TRBD1 or TRBD2 (7 bases each). This CDR3 comprises 17 residues. V was pared by 2 bases and J by 2 bases, with 16 bases between. Germline CDR1 reads SQVTM; CDR2 reads ANQGSEA. CDR3 DNA sequence: TGCAGCGTTGAAATCCGGGGAGGGGGCCCTGGGGCCAACGTCCTGACTTTC. Translated, it gives CSVEIRGGGPGANVLTF. The variable domain in full, with the rest retrieved from reference TRBV29-1 and TRBJ2-6, is SAVISQKPSRDICQRGTSLTIQCQVDSQVTMMFWYRQQPGQSLTLIATANQGSEATYESGFVIDKFPISRPNLTFSTLTVSNMSPEDSSIYLCSVEIRGGGPGANVLTFGAGSRLTVL.

This clone was seen once. The CDR3 DNA is TGTGCCAGCAGCTATGGGGTTGGCAATCAGCCCCAGCATTTT. Translation: CASSYGVGNQPQHF. The J gene is TRBJ1-5, the V gene TRBV7-9; D is ambiguous. The V end was cut by 4 bases, the J end by 2 bases, with 9 bases between. Germline values: CDR1 SEHNR, CDR2 FQNEAQ (reference sequence). The CDR3 contains 14 residues.

This chain connects TRBV6-4 to TRBJ2-1, with 10 bases aligning to TRBD2. V shed 6 bases, J shed 4 bases, and the junction held 6 bases outside the gene matches. Germline lookup yields CDR1 MRHNA and CDR2 SNTAGT. The CDR3 consists of 15 residues. CDR3 loop: CASSAGTSAYNEQFF. For the CDR3, the DNA is TGTGCCAGCAGCGCCGGGACTAGCGCATACAATGAGCAGTTCTTC.

The genes are TRBV19 and TRBJ1-1; D remains ambiguous. V lost 1 base and J 1 base, leaving 7 bases between the germline ends. The CDR3 has 14 residues. CDR1 and CDR2 from the germline V gene are LNHDA and SQIVND (reference sequence). This CDR3 is CASSIGAANTEAFF. The CDR3 region has the DNA TGTGCCAGTAGTATAGGGGCGGCGAACACTGAAGCTTTCTTT.

This clone occurred once. This rearrangement joins TRBV4-1 to TRBJ1-3; D remains ambiguous. With 0 bases removed from V and 9 bases from J, the gap between germline ends came to 12 bases. Germline V gene sequence: CDR1 MGHRA, CDR2 YSYEKL. The CDR3 sequence is 14 residues long. CDR3 loop: CASSQDRAGSTIYF. As DNA, the CDR3 is TGCGCCAGCAGCCAAGATAGAGCCGGGAGCACCATATATTTT.

The chain recombines TRBV30 with TRBJ2-3, with D hard to call. Germline V gene lookup returns CDR1 GTSNPN and CDR2 SVGIG (reference sequence). Trimming took off 0 bases at V and 2 bases at J, with 3 bases between the two ends. This CDR3 has 12 residues. The CDR3, as DNA: TGTGCCTGGAGTGTTCTCACAGATACGCAGTATTTT. This codes for CAWSVLTDTQYF. Based on the CDR3 plus reference TRBV30 and TRBJ2-3, the full variable domain is SQTIHQWPATLVQPVGSPLSLECTVEGTSNPNLYWYRQAAGRGLQLLFYSVGIGQISSEVPQNLSASRPQDRQFILSSKKLLLSDSGFYLCAWSVLTDTQYFGPGTRLTVL.

This chain uses TRBV9 with TRBJ2-1; D gene ambiguous. This CDR3 contains 12 residues. Trimming shortened V by 3 bases and J by 7 bases, and 8 bases separated the two germline ends. Germline V CDR1 and CDR2: SGDLS, YYNGEE. The chain's CDR3 is CASSDSANEQFF. The CDR3 region has the DNA TGTGCCAGCAGCGATAGTGCGAATGAGCAGTTCTTC.

V gene TRBV25-1 combines with J gene TRBJ2-1; D not resolved. Germline CDR1 MGHDK, CDR2 SYGVNS. V shed 2 bases and J shed 4 bases, with 6 bases lying between them. CDR3 length equals 13 residues. The CDR3: CASSELEYNEQFF. The CDR3 coding sequence is TGTGCCAGCAGTGAACTCGAGTACAATGAGCAGTTCTTC.

The V call is TRBV7-9, the J call TRBJ2-3, with 7 positions matching TRBD1. The CDR3 totals 15 residues. V lost 5 bases, J lost 2 bases, and 7 bases stayed unmatched. From germline, CDR1 is SEHNR and CDR2 FQNEAQ (reference sequence). The CDR3 sequence: CASSTVGGATDTQYF. For the CDR3, the DNA is TGTGCCAGCAGCACCGTAGGGGGCGCCACAGATACGCAGTATTTT. The whole variable domain, remainder taken from reference TRBV7-9 and TRBJ2-3, is DTGVSQNPRHKITKRGQNVTFRCDPISEHNRLYWYRQTLGQGPEFLTYFQNEAQLEKSRLLSDRFSAERPKGSFSTLEIQRTEQGDSAMYLCASSTVGGATDTQYFGPGTRLTVL.

The chain recombines TRBV27 with TRBJ1-5; possibly TRBD1 for D (6 bases). Trimming took 6 bases from V and 5 from J, leaving 23 bases between them. The CDR3 covers 17 residues. Germline values: CDR1 MNHEY, CDR2 SMNVEV (reference sequence). The CDR3: CASSQGWVGNRDQPQHF. The CDR3 coding sequence is TGTGCCAGCAGCCAGGGGTGGGTGGGGAACCGGGATCAGCCCCAGCATTTT.

There are a few counts of this clone. V gene TRBV9 combines with J gene TRBJ1-2, with D possibly matching TRBD1 (6 bases). The CDR3 has 14 amino acids. Germline values: CDR1 SGDLS, CDR2 YYNGEE. V was shortened by 1 base and J by 4 bases, with 11 bases between the two germline ends. In DNA, the CDR3 is TGTGCCAGCAGCGTATACTCAGGGGCCTATGGCTACACCTTC. This gives the protein CASSVYSGAYGYTF. The variable domain in full, with the rest retrieved from reference TRBV9 and TRBJ1-2, is DSGVTQTPKHLITATGQRVTLRCSPRSGDLSVYWYQQSLDQGLQFLIQYYNGEERAKGNILERFSAQQFPDLHSELNLSSLELGDSALYFCASSVYSGAYGYTFGSGTRLTVV.